These 9 T cell receptor beta chains share one sample of origin, sequenced in a study of T cell repertoires in cytomegalovirus infection. One entry per CDR3 protein, called by TCRdb with MiXCR from the reads. The table records about 270,000 distinct CDR3 sequences, under 25% of them present only once. Their antigens remain unidentified. The specimen comprised cultured PBMCs, sampled from culture after CMV antigen stimulation. Source of these receptors: a human donor in good health (CMV status not recorded). Some clones in this sample may be carry-over from other donors' samples.

At least ten counts were recorded for this clonotype. This sequence joins TRBV7-8 and TRBJ1-5; D remains unclear. The CDR3 extends over 15 amino acids. The V and J ends lost 1 base and 1 base respectively, with 8 bases between them. The germline V gene encodes CDR1 SGHVS and CDR2 FQNEAQ. The DNA for the CDR3 is TGTGCCAGCAGCTTAGTGGCAACCAGCAATCAGCCCCAGCATTTT. As protein: CASSLVATSNQPQHF.

In its sample, this clonotype was seen many times. The chain carries TRBV7-2 and TRBJ2-3, with no clear D. The CDR3 extends over 12 amino acids. Trimming shortened V by 4 bases and J by 6 bases, and 8 bases separated the two germline ends. Per germline, CDR1 SGHTA and CDR2 FQGNSA. The DNA for the CDR3 is TGTGCCAGCAGCTCATCGTGGGATACGCAGTATTTT. Amino acids: CASSSSWDTQYF.

The J gene is TRBJ2-6, the V gene TRBV5-4; a weak D match, TRBD1 (6 bases). Germline values: CDR1 SGHNT, CDR2 YYREEE (reference sequence). The CDR3 covers 14 residues. The V end lost 4 bases, the J end lost 1 base, and 6 bases lay between the germline ends. The CDR3 reads CASSDRSGANVLTF. The CDR3 coding sequence is TGTGCCAGCAGCGACAGGTCTGGGGCCAACGTCCTGACTTTC.

This clonotype was observed many times. V and J are TRBV11-2 and TRBJ2-2; 8 nucleotides agree with TRBD2. The CDR3 consists of 19 residues. In germline, CDR1 is SGHAT, CDR2 FQNNGV. The junction had 13 bases not matched to a gene; V was cut back by 4 bases and J by 0 bases. The CDR3 region is CASSSRTGTGGANTGELFF. As DNA, the CDR3 is TGTGCCAGCAGCTCCCGGACCGGAACGGGAGGGGCGAACACCGGGGAGCTGTTTTTT.

This clonotype showed up just a few times. The chain combines TRBV28 with TRBJ2-1; 16 bases are shared with TRBD2. The germline gives CDR1 MDHEN, CDR2 SYDVKM. CDR3 size: 19 residues. Trimming at V came to 6 bases and at J to 0 bases, leaving 8 bases not matched to a gene. This CDR3 is CASSPGLAGGQSSYNEQFF. The CDR3, as DNA: TGTGCCAGCAGCCCGGGACTAGCGGGAGGGCAGAGCTCCTACAATGAGCAGTTCTTC.

The V call is TRBV9, the J call TRBJ2-3; 7 bases are a match to TRBD2. V lost 0 bases, J lost 4 bases, and 5 bases stayed unmatched. The CDR3 totals 15 residues. CDR1 and CDR2 from the germline V gene are SGDLS and YYNGEE. The chain's CDR3 is CASSVETGGADTQYF. The DNA for the CDR3 is TGTGCCAGCAGCGTAGAAACTGGGGGGGCAGATACGCAGTATTTT.

This clonotype has a count of ten or more. This chain joins TRBV5-4 and TRBJ2-5; the match to TRBD2 covers 9 bases. The germline V gene encodes CDR1 SGHNT and CDR2 YYREEE (reference sequence). After removal of 4 bases from V and 4 bases from J, the junction contained 11 bases not matched to a gene. This CDR3 spans 16 amino acids. CDR3 region: CASSPPQREASETQYF. The CDR3 DNA reads as TGTGCCAGCAGCCCCCCCCAGCGGGAGGCGTCAGAGACCCAGTACTTC.

In its sample, this clonotype was seen many times. This chain connects TRBV7-8 to TRBJ2-7, with unresolved D. Germline CDR1 is SGHVS and CDR2 is FQNEAQ. V lost 0 bases, J lost 7 bases, and 10 bases lay in between. CDR3 size: 13 residues. CDR3 residues: CASSLAILPEQYF. Here the CDR3 DNA reads TGTGCCAGCAGCTTAGCTATCCTTCCTGAGCAGTACTTC.

This clonotype was picked up a small number of times. V and J are TRBV2 and TRBJ1-5; perhaps TRBD1 as D (5 bases). V was cut by 8 bases and J by 1 base, with 12 bases left in between. Per the germline V gene, CDR1 is SNHLY and CDR2 is FYNNEI. This CDR3 has 14 amino acids. Here the CDR3 DNA reads TGTGCCAGCGGGACCGCGGGGAGCAATCAGCCCCAGCATTTT. As protein: CASGTAGSNQPQHF.